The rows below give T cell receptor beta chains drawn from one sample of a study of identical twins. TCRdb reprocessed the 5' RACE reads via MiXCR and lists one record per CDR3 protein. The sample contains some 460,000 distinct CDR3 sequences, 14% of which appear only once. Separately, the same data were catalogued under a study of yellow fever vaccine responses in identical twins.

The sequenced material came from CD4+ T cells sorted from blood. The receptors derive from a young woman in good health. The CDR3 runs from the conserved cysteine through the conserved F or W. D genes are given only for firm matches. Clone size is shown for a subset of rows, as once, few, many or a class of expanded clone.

TGTGCCAGCAGTTTAGCGGGAGGGCTAGCCAAAAACATTCAGTACTTC	CASSLAGGLAKNIQYF	many	16	TRBV12-3/TRBV12-4	TRBJ2-4	TRBD2
TGTGCCACCTCCCCCCGGGGGCTAGAGACCCAGTACTTC	CATSPRGLETQYF	NA	13	TRBV24-1	TRBJ2-5	NA
TGTGCCAGCCGGAAGTACAGGGAGGCAGATACGCAGTATTTT	CASRKYREADTQYF	NA	14	TRBV2	TRBJ2-3	NA
TGCAGCGTTGAAGCAGGCTACGAGCAGTACTTC	CSVEAGYEQYF	many	11	TRBV29-1	TRBJ2-7	NA
TGTGCCAGCAGCCCCCCGGTGGGCACTGAAGCTTTCTTT	CASSPPVGTEAFF	few	13	TRBV7-9	TRBJ1-1	NA
TGTGCCAGTAGTATTAGTGGAGCCGGGCGGGATACGCAGTATTTT	CASSISGAGRDTQYF	few	15	TRBV19	TRBJ2-3	NA
TGTGCCAGCAGTAGCGGAAAGGGGAACGAGCAGTACTTC	CASSSGKGNEQYF	few	13	TRBV7-9	TRBJ2-7	NA
TGTGCCAGCAGGCCATTAGCGGGGGGGCCGGATGAGCAGTTCTTC	CASRPLAGGPDEQFF	many	15	TRBV6-2/TRBV6-3	TRBJ2-1	TRBD2
TGCGCCAGCAGCACCAGGGTCACCGGGGAGCTGTTTTTT	CASSTRVTGELFF	NA	13	TRBV5-1	TRBJ2-2	NA
TGTGCCAGCAGTCTAAATAGCGGGGGGGCGGGTAATGAGCAGTTCTTC	CASSLNSGGAGNEQFF	NA	16	TRBV12-3/TRBV12-4	TRBJ2-1	TRBD2
TGTGCCACCAGTGATCCTGGACAGGGGGCTAATGAAAAACTGTTTTTT	CATSDPGQGANEKLFF	many	16	TRBV24-1	TRBJ1-4	TRBD1
TGTGCCATCAGTGAGTCGACGGGAACCGGGGAGCTGTTTTTT	CAISESTGTGELFF	few	14	TRBV10-3	TRBJ2-2	NA
TGTGCCAGCAGTGATCGACAGGGGCAAATCTACGAGCAGTACTTC	CASSDRQGQIYEQYF	few	15	TRBV25-1	TRBJ2-7	TRBD1
TGCGCCAGCAGCAGGACATCGAACACTGAAGCTTTCTTT	CASSRTSNTEAFF	many	13	TRBV5-1	TRBJ1-1	NA
TGTGCCAGCAGCCCCACCCGTCCGGGACAGCGACTCTCTGGGGCCAACGTCCTGACTTTC	CASSPTRPGQRLSGANVLTF	NA	20	TRBV12-3/TRBV12-4	TRBJ2-6	TRBD1
TGTGCCAGCAGCTTACCTGTGACAGGGGGGGACACTGAAGCTTTCTTT	CASSLPVTGGDTEAFF	NA	16	TRBV7-9	TRBJ1-1	TRBD1
TGTGCCAGCAGCTTAGCCTCTACCTACAATGAGCAGTTCTTC	CASSLASTYNEQFF	NA	14	TRBV11-2	TRBJ2-1	NA
TGCAGTGCTAGTTCGTCGGGCTGGGCGGGAGAGCTCAAATTACTCACAGATACGCAGTATTTT	CSASSSGWAGELKLLTDTQYF	few	21	TRBV20-1	TRBJ2-3	TRBD2
TGTGCCAGCAGTGCGACAGGGCCAAATCAGCCCCAGCATTTT	CASSATGPNQPQHF	NA	14	TRBV2	TRBJ1-5	TRBD1
TGCAGCGCCGGGAGGGGTCGGGAAGATGGTACAGATACGCAGTATTTT	CSAGRGREDGTDTQYF	NA	16	TRBV29-1	TRBJ2-3	TRBD2
TGCAGTGCACCTCCTAGCGTTAGTACCTACGAGCAGTACTTC	CSAPPSVSTYEQYF	NA	14	TRBV20-1	TRBJ2-7	NA
TGTGCCAGCAGTTACTCAGGGATTTCGGATACGCAGTATTTT	CASSYSGISDTQYF	few	14	TRBV6-5	TRBJ2-3	NA
TGTGCCAGCAGTTACCCCGGGGGGACCACCGGGGAGCTGTTTTTT	CASSYPGGTTGELFF	NA	15	TRBV6-2/TRBV6-3	TRBJ2-2	TRBD2
TGTGCCAGCAGTGCGGCTGGGGCAGAGACCCAGTACTTC	CASSAAGAETQYF	few	13	TRBV7-9	TRBJ2-5	NA
TGTGCCAGCAGGGGACAGGGGGAGACAGATACGCAGTATTTT	CASRGQGETDTQYF	NA	14	TRBV12-3/TRBV12-4	TRBJ2-3	TRBD1
TGTGCCAGCACCCCACAGGGGGCACCTGGAAACACCATATATTTT	CASTPQGAPGNTIYF	NA	15	TRBV6-1	TRBJ1-3	TRBD1
TGTGCCAGCAGTTTAAGCGGGACAGGTGTCCGCATTCAGTACTTC	CASSLSGTGVRIQYF	NA	15	TRBV28	TRBJ2-4	NA
TGTGCCAGCAGTTTAGGGAGTTCAGGCGTCCTGACTTTC	CASSLGSSGVLTF	NA	13	TRBV12-3/TRBV12-4	TRBJ2-6	NA
TGTGCCAGTAGTCGAGTCAGGAGTGGGACCGGGGAGCTGTTTTTT	CASSRVRSGTGELFF	NA	15	TRBV19	TRBJ2-2	NA
TGTGCCAGCAGCTCGATAGCGGGGACCACAGATACGCAGTATTTT	CASSSIAGTTDTQYF	few	15	TRBV9	TRBJ2-3	TRBD2
TGCAGCGTTGACCTAGCGGGAGGGCGAGAGACCCAGTACTTC	CSVDLAGGRETQYF	few	14	TRBV29-1	TRBJ2-5	TRBD2
TGCAGTGCTAGTTCTGACCATACCCCGTGGGGCACCGGGGAGCTGTTTTTT	CSASSDHTPWGTGELFF	NA	17	TRBV20-1	TRBJ2-2	NA
TGTGCCAGCAGCGCCGTCCCTAGCGGGGGCAACGAGCAGTACTTC	CASSAVPSGGNEQYF	few	15	TRBV9	TRBJ2-7	TRBD2
TGTGCCAGCAGCTTAGGTCTCAGCTCCTACGAGCAGTACTTC	CASSLGLSSYEQYF	few	14	TRBV7-8	TRBJ2-7	NA
TGCAGTGCTAATCCACAGCGGGCCGAAGAGACCCAGTACTTC	CSANPQRAEETQYF	NA	14	TRBV20-1	TRBJ2-5	NA
TGTGCCAGCAGATTAGGACAGGTGAACTCTGGGGCCAACGTCCTGACTTTC	CASRLGQVNSGANVLTF	NA	17	TRBV28	TRBJ2-6	TRBD1